This T cell receptor beta chain was identified during a study of shared clonotypes between healthy human individuals. The wider study: Each donor's CD4 naive and CD4 memory cells filled three plates apiece, CD8 naive two, and CD8 memory one.

All donors were healthy HIV-negative adults lacking recent acute infections or vaccinations. Some clones are missing from TCRdb's copy, which holds only in-frame ones; the method was immunoSEQ multiplex PCR. The repertoire holds roughly 1,500,000 clones, with 95% to 99% as singletons. The origin of this receptor is a man aged 30 to 39 in good health. Sequencing was done on a sample of naive CD4+ T cells sorted from blood. Subset meaning: CD45RA+ positively selected.

DNA of the CDR3: TGTGCCAGCAGTGGACTTTGGGGCGGTGAGCAGTTCTTC. This codes for CASSGLWGGEQFF. The rearrangement uses TRBV6-4 and TRBJ2-1; a weak D match, TRBD1 (5 bases). Germline V lookup: CDR1 MRHNA, CDR2 SNTAGT. The V end was cut by 4 bases, the J end by 9 bases, with 13 bases between. The CDR3 is 13 amino acids.